This TCR beta chain was profiled in a study of CD8 T cells in Susac syndrome. CDR3 length: 18 residues. Random hexamers served to reverse transcribe about 0.45 to 1 ug RNA. In TCRdb, the immunoSEQ multiplex PCR reads were re-called with MiXCR into one record per CDR3 protein. Of about 240,000 distinct CDR3 sequences listed, 90% to 96% were seen once; the top ten hold approximately 0.1%. The clonotype was recovered from a human donor with Susac syndrome. The sequencing sample was made of CD4+ T cells from PBMCs. The chain recombines TRBV1 with TRBJ2-1; the D segment call TRBD1 is taken from the table without a DNA check. TRBV1 is classified as a pseudogene. The CDR3 sequence is CTSSQSGTGLFSYNEQFF. For the CDR3, the DNA is TGCACCAGCAGCCAGTCCGGGACAGGGCTTTTCTCCTACAATGAGCAGTTCTTC.